A selection of T cell receptor beta chains follows, all from one sample in a study of cytomegalovirus exposure and HLA in healthy donors. Generated by immunoSEQ multiplex PCR, the TCRdb table keeps only in-frame clones and is missing some. The repertoire holds about 180,000 clones, with about 80% as singletons. Sequencing input: PBMCs. These receptors all stem from a man aged 18 to 29 in good health and CMV-seronegative. Both conserved end residues are part of each CDR3. D genes are given only for firm matches. Only part of the rows carry a size: once, few, many, or a class if the clone is expanded.

D gene | J gene | CDR3 length | clone size | V gene | CDR3 DNA | CDR3 protein
. | TRBJ2-5 | 13 | . | TRBV6-1 | TGTGCCAGCAGTAGGACTGTCAAAGAGACCCAGTACTTC | CASSRTVKETQYF
. | TRBJ1-4 | 14 | few | TRBV6-1 | TGTGCCTCAGCGACGAGGGAGGGTAATGAAAAACTGTTTTTT | CASATREGNEKLFF
TRBD1 | TRBJ1-2 | 14 | . | TRBV27 | TGTGCCAGCAGTGTCGGACAGGGGGCGGCTGGCTACACCTTC | CASSVGQGAAGYTF
TRBD2 | TRBJ2-3 | 17 | . | TRBV7-2 | TGTGCCAGCAGCCCCCGGGGTAGCGGGGGGTTCACAGATACGCAGTATTTT | CASSPRGSGGFTDTQYF
TRBD2 | TRBJ2-2 | 16 | . | TRBV27 | TGTGCCAGCAGTTTAAAGGCTAGCGGGACGGGCGGGGAGCTGTTTTTT | CASSLKASGTGGELFF
TRBD1 | TRBJ1-1 | 16 | few | TRBV5-4 | TGTGCCAGCAGCGATGACAGGGATACGCGTAACACTGAAGCTTTCTTT | CASSDDRDTRNTEAFF
. | TRBJ2-5 | 14 | once | TRBV6-5 | TGTGCCAGCAGTTCCAACGCGCAATGGGAGACCCAGTACTTC | CASSSNAQWETQYF
TRBD2 | TRBJ2-1 | 14 | . | TRBV6-5 | TGTGCCGTTCATAGCGGGAGGGCCGGCCATGAGCAGTTCTTC | CAVHSGRAGHEQFF
. | TRBJ1-4 | 14 | . | TRBV5-4 | TGTGCCAGCAGCTTGGAGGGGAATAATGAAAAACTGTTTTTT | CASSLEGNNEKLFF
TRBD2 | TRBJ2-3 | 19 | . | TRBV14 | TGTGCCAGCAGCCAAGAACCCACTCGAGCGGGGTCTAGCACAGATACGCAGTATTTT | CASSQEPTRAGSSTDTQYF
. | TRBJ2-1 | 13 | once | TRBV27 | TGTGCCAGTCGGGAACTAGGAAACAATGAGCAGTTCTTC | CASRELGNNEQFF
TRBD2 | TRBJ2-1 | 15 | . | TRBV9 | TGTGCCAGCAGCCCTCAACTAGCGGGCGACAATGAGCAGTTCTTC | CASSPQLAGDNEQFF
TRBD1 | TRBJ1-6 | 16 | . | TRBV7-9 | TGTGCCAGCAGCCCCGGGACAGGGGGCTCTAGATCACCCCTCCACTTT | CASSPGTGGSRSPLHF
TRBD2 | TRBJ2-3 | 15 | . | TRBV6-4 | TGTGCCAGCAGTGAAAACGGACTAGGCTCAGATACGCAGTATTTT | CASSENGLGSDTQYF
. | TRBJ1-3 | 15 | . | TRBV7-2 | TGTGCCAGCAGCAACACAGGGACCTCTGGAAACACCATATATTTT | CASSNTGTSGNTIYF
TRBD2 | TRBJ2-5 | 15 | . | TRBV7-6 | TGTGCCAGCAGCCGAGGGACTAGCGGACAAGAGACCCAGTACTTC | CASSRGTSGQETQYF
. | TRBJ2-5 | 13 | once | TRBV4-2 | TGTGCCAGCAGCCAGGGGACAAAAGAGACCCAGTACTTC | CASSQGTKETQYF
TRBD2 | TRBJ2-2 | 16 | . | TRBV27 | TGTGCCAGCAGTGGGCGGCTAGCGGGAGAGGACGGGGAGCTGTTTTTT | CASSGRLAGEDGELFF
TRBD1 | TRBJ1-4 | 15 | . | TRBV13 | TGTGCCAGCAGCTTAGCTGGACAGGGGGATGAAAAACTGTTTTTT | CASSLAGQGDEKLFF
. | TRBJ2-1 | 19 | . | TRBV5-1 | TGCGCCAGCAGCTTGGGACTAGACCTTCTAGTTAGCTCCTACAATGAGCAGTTCTTC | CASSLGLDLLVSSYNEQFF
TRBD1 | TRBJ1-2 | 14 | . | TRBV5-1 | TGCGCCAGCAGCTTGGGGACAGGGGCCTATGGCTACACCTTC | CASSLGTGAYGYTF
TRBD2 | TRBJ2-7 | 14 | . | TRBV11-3 | TGTGCCAGCAGCTTAGGGGCGGGGGGCTACGAGCAGTACTTC | CASSLGAGGYEQYF
TRBD1 | TRBJ2-2 | 14 | . | TRBV13 | TGTGCCAGCAGTACAGGGGTGAACACCGGGGAGCTGTTTTTT | CASSTGVNTGELFF
. | TRBJ2-1 | 16 | . | TRBV7-9 | TGTGCCAGCAGCTTGGGAGTAGCGGAATACTACAATGAGCAGTTCTTC | CASSLGVAEYYNEQFF
. | TRBJ2-1 | 13 | once | TRBV5-6 | TGTGCCAGCAGCCCCACGCCTAGCAATGAGCAGTTCTTC | CASSPTPSNEQFF
. | TRBJ1-1 | 15 | . | TRBV4-3 | TGCGCCAGCAGCCAAGATCCGGGAGGGGGCACTGAAGCTTTCTTT | CASSQDPGGGTEAFF
. | TRBJ1-5 | 14 | . | TRBV2 | TGTGCCAGCAGCAGGGGATACGGCAATCAGCCCCAGCATTTT | CASSRGYGNQPQHF
. | TRBJ2-7 | 15 | . | TRBV6-1 | TGTGCCAGCAGTGAAGCGGGCAGGGCGACCTACGAGCAGTACTTC | CASSEAGRATYEQYF
. | TRBJ1-6 | 15 | . | TRBV6-5 | TGTGCCAGCAGTTACGGGGCGGAGGGGAATTCACCCCTCCACTTT | CASSYGAEGNSPLHF
. | TRBJ1-2 | 13 | . | TRBV19 | TGTGCCAGTGGAGGGGAGTGGACCTATGGCTACACCTTC | CASGGEWTYGYTF
TRBD1 | TRBJ1-2 | 21 | . | TRBV7-6 | TGTGCCAGCAGCTTTCTATTAGGGGGGACAGGGGGCCGTGATACGAACTATGGCTACACCTTC | CASSFLLGGTGGRDTNYGYTF
. | TRBJ1-2 | 11 | . | TRBV5-6 | TGTGCCAGCAGCTCAGACTATGGCTACACCTTC | CASSSDYGYTF
. | TRBJ1-1 | 14 | . | TRBV4-1 | TGCGCCAGCAGCCGACAGGTCATGAACACTGAAGCTTTCTTT | CASSRQVMNTEAFF
. | TRBJ2-1 | 14 | . | TRBV14 | TGTGCCAGCAGCCAGTGGGACACATACAATGAGCAGTTCTTC | CASSQWDTYNEQFF
. | TRBJ1-2 | 13 | . | TRBV7-9 | TGTGCCAGCAGTCGGGACACCGACTATGGCTACACCTTC | CASSRDTDYGYTF
. | TRBJ1-5 | 15 | . | TRBV6-4 | TGTGCCAGCAGTGGAGGACACGTTAGCAATCAGCCCCAGCATTTT | CASSGGHVSNQPQHF
TRBD1 | TRBJ1-3 | 13 | . | TRBV19 | TGTGCCAGTAGCTTAATCAGGGGGAACACCATATATTTT | CASSLIRGNTIYF
. | TRBJ2-1 | 15 | . | TRBV7-2 | TGTGCCAGCAGCTTAGATAGCGCCCCGTACAATGAGCAGTTCTTC | CASSLDSAPYNEQFF
. | TRBJ1-1 | 13 | . | TRBV29-1 | TGCAGCGGGGCCGGAGACAGCAACACTGAAGCTTTCTTT | CSGAGDSNTEAFF
. | TRBJ2-3 | 15 | . | TRBV5-6 | TGTGCCAGCAGCCGCCTTGACAGAGAGGCAGATACGCAGTATTTT | CASSRLDREADTQYF
. | TRBJ2-2 | 15 | . | TRBV30 | TGTGCCTGGAGTGTGTTGGACTCTAACACCGGGGAGCTGTTTTTT | CAWSVLDSNTGELFF
. | TRBJ2-2 | 14 | once | TRBV13 | TGTGCCAGCAGCTTGAACAGGATCACCGGGGAGCTGTTTTTT | CASSLNRITGELFF
. | TRBJ1-5 | 17 | . | TRBV15 | TGTGCCACCAGCAGAGATTGGACGACAGCACCCAATCAGCCCCAGCATTTT | CATSRDWTTAPNQPQHF
TRBD1 | TRBJ2-7 | 15 | . | TRBV5-1 | TGCGCCAGCAGCTTGGGGGGGACAGGAGTTTACGAGCAGTACTTC | CASSLGGTGVYEQYF
TRBD2 | TRBJ2-3 | 19 | few | TRBV4-3 | TGCGCCAGCAGCCAAGAGAGAAGGCTAGCGGGATTTAGCACAGATACGCAGTATTTT | CASSQERRLAGFSTDTQYF
TRBD2 | TRBJ2-1 | 13 | . | TRBV6-5 | TGTGCATCTGGGCGGGAGGACTACAATGAGCAGTTCTTC | CASGREDYNEQFF
. | TRBJ2-7 | 15 | . | TRBV6-1 | TGTGCCAGCATCGAGCAGGGGAAAGTCTCCTACGAGCAGTACTTC | CASIEQGKVSYEQYF
. | TRBJ1-3 | 10 | . | TRBV7-9 | TGTGCCAGCAGCCCCAGCACCATATATTTT | CASSPSTIYF
TRBD2 | TRBJ2-7 | 15 | . | TRBV7-2 | TGTGCCAGCAGCTTAGTAGCGGGAGGTTTATACGAGCAGTACTTC | CASSLVAGGLYEQYF
TRBD1 | TRBJ2-6 | 16 | . | TRBV9 | TGTGCCAGCAGCGCTGACAGGGCTTTTGGGGCCAACGTCCTGACTTTC | CASSADRAFGANVLTF
TRBD1 | TRBJ1-4 | 13 | few | TRBV6-5 | TGTGCCAGCTCCGGGACAGTCAATGAAAAACTGTTTTTT | CASSGTVNEKLFF